Listed below are T cell receptor beta chains from one sample, sequenced in a study of metastatic and nonmetastatic thyroid tumors. From the PCR reads, TCRdb re-called clones with MiXCR. Of 100,000 or so clones listed, 15% were seen once; the top ten hold roughly 3.9%. The sample comprised blood. The receptors stem from a female donor with papillary thyroid cancer or a benign thyroid nodule (not recorded which). Some clones in this sample may be carry-over from other donors' samples. Each CDR3 is given with its conserved first and last residue. Each record gives: D gene, clone size, V gene, J gene, CDR3 length, CDR3 protein, CDR3 DNA. The D gene is left open where the match is weak. Clone size is shown for a subset of rows, as once, few, many or a class of expanded clone.

NA	many	TRBV6-2/TRBV6-3	TRBJ1-2	16	CASRPLGVCGQYGYTF	TGTGCCAGCCGACCCTTGGGGGTCTGTGGGCAATATGGCTACACCTTC
TRBD2	many	TRBV7-3	TRBJ2-5	16	CASSLVASGGMETQYF	TGTGCCAGCAGCTTAGTCGCTAGCGGGGGGATGGAGACCCAGTACTTC
NA	NA	TRBV6-2/TRBV6-3	TRBJ2-5	14	CASSSGWAPETHYF	TGTGCCAGCAGTTCAGGCTGGGCGCCGGAGACCCATTACTTC
NA	NA	TRBV19	TRBJ1-1	15	CAGGLWRVDDTEAFF	TGTGCCGGCGGTCTATGGAGGGTGGACGACACTGAAGCTTTCTTT
TRBD2	many	TRBV6-1	TRBJ2-1	19	CASSVRGGVAGESYNEQFF	TGTGCCAGCAGTGTCCGGGGGGGAGTTGCAGGAGAGTCCTACAATGAGCAGTTCTTC
TRBD1	NA	TRBV18	TRBJ1-6	14	CASSPGTGNSPLHF	TGTGCCAGCTCACCCGGGACAGGGAATTCACCCCTCCACTTT
TRBD1	few	TRBV29-1	TRBJ2-6	16	CSVDDRVGQGANVLTF	TGCAGCGTTGATGATAGGGTGGGACAGGGGGCCAACGTCCTGACTTTC
NA	NA	TRBV11-2	TRBJ2-3	17	CASSSTALASRTDTQYF	TGTGCCAGCAGCTCGACTGCGCTAGCGTCGCGCACAGATACGCAGTATTTT
NA	many	TRBV3-1	TRBJ1-3	12	CASSPSGNTIYF	TGTGCCAGCAGCCCCTCTGGAAACACCATATATTTT
TRBD1	NA	TRBV9	TRBJ2-3	15	CASSVQGAHCDTQYF	TGTGCCAGCAGCGTACAGGGGGCACATTGTGATACGCAGTATTTT
TRBD1	NA	TRBV4-1	TRBJ1-2	13	CASSQRTGDGYTF	TGCGCCAGCAGCCAGAGAACAGGGGATGGCTACACCTTC
TRBD1	many	TRBV13	TRBJ2-7	15	CASSLEGDRVGEQYF	TGTGCCAGCAGCTTAGAAGGGGACAGGGTCGGCGAGCAGTACTTC
TRBD1	many	TRBV19	TRBJ1-5	15	CASTFVTGGNQPQHF	TGTGCCAGTACCTTCGTGACAGGGGGCAATCAGCCCCAGCATTTT
NA	many	TRBV4-1	TRBJ2-7	15	CASSQGGDTTYEQYF	TGCGCCAGCAGCCAAGGAGGGGACACGACCTACGAGCAGTACTTC
NA	many	TRBV27	TRBJ1-5	13	CASTFGPNQPQHF	TGTGCCAGCACCTTCGGCCCTAATCAGCCCCAGCATTTT
NA	many	TRBV24-1	TRBJ1-5	14	CATSERGSNQPQHF	TGTGCCACCAGTGAGCGGGGTAGCAATCAGCCCCAGCATTTT
NA	many	TRBV19	TRBJ2-3	15	CASSIADRWGDTQYF	TGTGCCAGTAGTATAGCCGACCGGTGGGGAGATACGCAGTATTTT
TRBD1	many	TRBV6-2/TRBV6-3	TRBJ1-1	15	CASVIGGGPNTEAFF	TGTGCCTCAGTGATCGGAGGGGGCCCGAACACTGAAGCTTTCTTT
TRBD2	many	TRBV7-3	TRBJ2-3	15	CASSFGGGKADTQYF	TGTGCCAGCAGCTTCGGCGGGGGGAAGGCAGATACGCAGTATTTT
NA	many	TRBV19	TRBJ1-1	14	CASSVGRPNSEAFF	TGTGCCAGTAGCGTCGGACGGCCTAACTCTGAAGCTTTCTTT
NA	NA	TRBV20-1	TRBJ1-2	14	CSASSRTLNYAYTF	TGCAGTGCTAGCAGCCGGACCCTTAACTATGCCTACACCTTC
NA	few	TRBV5-4	TRBJ1-1	15	CASSLAGKRGTEAFF	TGTGCCAGCAGCTTGGCCGGGAAGAGGGGCACTGAAGCTTTCTTT
NA	many	TRBV6-1	TRBJ2-7	14	CASSPTGTSYEQYF	TGTGCCAGCTCCCCAACCGGGACTTCTTACGAGCAGTACTTC
NA	many	TRBV5-6	TRBJ1-1	13	CASSFSMNTEAFF	TGTGCCAGCAGCTTCTCGATGAACACTGAAGCTTTCTTT
TRBD2	NA	TRBV20-1	TRBJ2-4	19	CSAPNSTSGALLAKNIQYF	TGCAGTGCCCCCAACTCGACTAGCGGGGCCCTTCTAGCCAAAAACATTCAGTACTTC
NA	many	TRBV3-1	TRBJ2-5	15	CASSPSVGGRETQYF	TGTGCCAGCAGCCCATCCGTGGGAGGTAGAGAGACCCAGTACTTC
NA	many	TRBV5-1	TRBJ1-5	15	CASSLAGASNQPQHF	TGCGCCAGCAGCTTGGCCGGAGCTAGCAATCAGCCCCAGCATTTT
NA	many	TRBV7-2	TRBJ1-2	12	CASSTGYTGYTF	TGTGCCAGCAGCACCGGGTATACTGGCTACACCTTC
TRBD1	many	TRBV19	TRBJ2-2	16	CASSPRLDRGVGELFF	TGTGCCAGTAGTCCCCGCCTGGACAGGGGGGTCGGGGAGCTGTTTTTT
NA	NA	TRBV11-2	TRBJ2-7	13	CASSFQETYEQYF	TGTGCCAGCTCATTTCAGGAAACCTACGAGCAGTACTTC
NA	NA	TRBV6-1	TRBJ2-7	16	CASIPLEGLKSYEQYF	TGTGCCAGCATCCCCCTTGAGGGTTTGAAGTCCTACGAGCAGTACTTC
TRBD1	few	TRBV7-9	TRBJ2-1	14	CASRSGTGVNEQFF	TGTGCCAGCAGGTCCGGGACAGGGGTCAATGAGCAGTTCTTC
NA	NA	TRBV20-1	TRBJ1-2	16	CSARDPGGGRSYGYTF	TGCAGTGCTAGAGATCCGGGCGGGGGGAGGTCCTATGGCTACACCTTC
NA	NA	TRBV5-6	TRBJ1-2	14	CASRLWGGLSGYTF	TGTGCCAGCAGGCTATGGGGGGGGTTGAGTGGCTACACCTTC
NA	many	TRBV3-1	TRBJ1-6	14	CASSQVGMSSPLHF	TGTGCCAGCAGCCAAGTAGGTATGAGTTCACCCCTCCACTTT
TRBD1	many	TRBV5-6	TRBJ1-5	18	CASSLRYRLGQGYQPQHF	TGTGCCAGCAGCTTGCGGTACCGGCTCGGACAGGGCTATCAGCCCCAGCATTTT
NA	many	TRBV4-2	TRBJ1-2	16	CASSQDRRKSNYGYTF	TGTGCCAGCAGCCAAGATAGGCGGAAATCTAACTATGGCTACACCTTC
NA	many	TRBV4-1	TRBJ1-3	19	CASSQDQALPWGWGNTIYF	TGCGCCAGCAGCCAAGATCAAGCCCTACCTTGGGGGTGGGGAAACACCATATATTTT
TRBD1	few	TRBV19	TRBJ1-5	15	CASSIYDRGNQPQHF	TGTGCCAGTAGTATCTATGACAGGGGGAATCAGCCCCAGCATTTT
TRBD1	NA	TRBV2	TRBJ1-5	19	CASSATRLNDRVEYQPQHF	TGTGCCAGCAGTGCCACCAGGTTAAATGACAGGGTCGAGTATCAGCCCCAGCATTTT
NA	many	TRBV7-2	TRBJ1-5	15	CASSFSGYSNQPQHF	TGTGCCAGCAGCTTCTCAGGTTATAGCAATCAGCCCCAGCATTTT
TRBD1	many	TRBV30	TRBJ1-4	15	CAWSGRDSLHEKLFF	TGTGCCTGGAGTGGGAGGGACAGCCTTCATGAAAAACTGTTTTTT
TRBD1	many	TRBV6-1	TRBJ2-1	14	CASSFGTGGNEQFF	TGTGCCAGCAGTTTCGGGACAGGGGGGAATGAGCAGTTCTTC
NA	many	TRBV7-9	TRBJ2-7	15	CASSLSAGDPLEQYF	TGTGCCAGCAGCTTAAGCGCAGGGGACCCCCTCGAGCAGTACTTC
NA	many	TRBV19	TRBJ1-5	14	CASSIVGLNQPQHF	TGTGCCAGTAGTATAGTGGGGCTCAATCAGCCCCAGCATTTT
NA	many	TRBV18	TRBJ2-2	15	CASSPGTSNTGELFF	TGTGCCAGCTCCCCCGGGACCTCGAACACCGGGGAGCTGTTTTTT
TRBD1	many	TRBV7-9	TRBJ1-1	14	CASRGQGTLTEAFF	TGTGCCAGCAGGGGACAGGGGACGTTGACTGAAGCTTTCTTT
TRBD2	NA	TRBV5-4	TRBJ2-2	15	CASSLPGGLTGELFF	TGTGCCAGCAGCTTGCCGGGGGGGCTGACCGGGGAGCTGTTTTTT
NA	many	TRBV4-1	TRBJ1-4	15	CASSQGSQGGEKLFF	TGCGCCAGCAGCCAAGGATCACAGGGTGGCGAAAAACTGTTTTTT
TRBD1	many	TRBV2	TRBJ2-2	13	CASTRDSTGELFF	TGTGCCAGCACCCGGGACAGCACCGGGGAGCTGTTTTTT
NA	NA	TRBV20-1	TRBJ2-3	12	CSASDPDDTQYF	TGCAGTGCTTCTGACCCGGACGATACGCAGTATTTT
NA	many	TRBV28	TRBJ1-5	13	CASSLLGNQPQHF	TGTGCCAGCAGTTTATTAGGCAATCAGCCCCAGCATTTT
TRBD2	many	TRBV20-1	TRBJ2-1	12	CSATGGGNEQFF	TGCAGTGCTACCGGGGGGGGTAATGAGCAGTTCTTC
NA	many	TRBV20-1	TRBJ2-6	17	CSASPASQPSGANVLTF	TGCAGTGCTAGTCCAGCCTCTCAACCCTCTGGGGCCAACGTCCTGACTTTC
NA	many	TRBV6-1	TRBJ1-1	14	CASSRTGIDTEAFF	TGTGCCAGCAGTAGAACAGGGATCGACACTGAAGCTTTCTTT
NA	many	TRBV20-1	TRBJ2-3	16	CSASSSLTASTDTQYF	TGCAGTGCTAGTTCCTCTTTGACCGCTAGCACAGATACGCAGTATTTT
NA	many	TRBV7-2	TRBJ1-4	15	CASSSRAPANEKLFF	TGTGCCAGCAGCTCCCGGGCCCCGGCTAATGAAAAACTGTTTTTT
NA	many	TRBV19	TRBJ2-7	16	CASTDFPTFNSYEQYF	TGTGCCAGTACGGACTTTCCGACCTTTAACTCCTACGAGCAGTACTTC
NA	many	TRBV19	TRBJ1-3	13	CASSRTVGNTIYF	TGTGCCAGTAGTCGGACTGTTGGAAACACCATATATTTT